A selection of T cell receptor beta chains follows, all from one sample in a study of blood T cell repertoires in COVID-19. Repertoires were generated with immunoSEQ multiplex PCR, while TCRdb's copy carries only in-frame clones and drops some. The repertoire includes more than 250,000 clones, 85% to 90% of them detected once, and about 10% sits in the top ten. Sequenced input: PBMCs or T cells enriched from blood (not recorded which). The receptors were sampled from a woman aged 18 to 35 who had recovered from COVID-19. CDR3s include the opening cysteine and the closing phenylalanine or tryptophan. Fields, in order: clone size, V gene, J gene, D gene, CDR3 DNA, CDR3 protein. A D gene is named only where the DNA matches it firmly. Only some rows state a clone size, as once, few, many or a class for expanded clones.

size: .
V: TRBV28
J: TRBJ2-7
D: .
DNA: TGTGCCAGCAGTTTCGGTGGCCAACGGGACGAGCAGTACTTC
CDR3: CASSFGGQRDEQYF

size: .
V: TRBV5-8
J: TRBJ1-2
D: TRBD1
DNA: TGTGCCAGCAGCTTGTTGGGGACAGGGAGAGATGGCTACACCTTC
CDR3: CASSLLGTGRDGYTF

size: .
V: TRBV5-1
J: TRBJ2-1
D: TRBD2
DNA: TGCGCCAGCAGCGGACCTAGCGGGTTGAGCTCCTACAATGAGCAGTTCTTC
CDR3: CASSGPSGLSSYNEQFF

size: .
V: TRBV11-2
J: TRBJ2-3
D: .
DNA: TGTGCCAGCAGCCCCTCCCGGTGGGATACGCAGTATTTT
CDR3: CASSPSRWDTQYF

size: .
V: TRBV6-1
J: TRBJ1-1
D: .
DNA: TGTGCCAGCAGTGAAGCTGTGGGGGGTGCGGAAGCTTTCTTT
CDR3: CASSEAVGGAEAFF

size: .
V: TRBV7-9
J: TRBJ2-3
D: TRBD2
DNA: TGTGCCAGCAGCTCCCTAGCGGGCACAGATACGCAGTATTTT
CDR3: CASSSLAGTDTQYF

size: .
V: TRBV19
J: TRBJ1-3
D: TRBD1
DNA: TGTGCCAGCATCCCTCGAGGACAGGGTCCTGGAAACACCATATATTTT
CDR3: CASIPRGQGPGNTIYF

size: .
V: TRBV15
J: TRBJ1-2
D: .
DNA: TGTGCCACCAGCAGAGATTTTGTAGTGAGGGTCGGCTACACCTTC
CDR3: CATSRDFVVRVGYTF

size: .
V: TRBV24-1
J: TRBJ2-1
D: TRBD1
DNA: TGTGCCACCAGTGACCACAGGGGCTGGGGGCAGTTCTTC
CDR3: CATSDHRGWGQFF

size: .
V: TRBV19
J: TRBJ1-6
D: TRBD1
DNA: TGTGCCAGTAGTACAGGGGGCAATTCACCCCTCCACTTT
CDR3: CASSTGGNSPLHF

size: once
V: TRBV19
J: TRBJ2-3
D: .
DNA: TGTGCCAGTAGTATGCGGCTCACAGATACGCAGTATTTT
CDR3: CASSMRLTDTQYF

size: .
V: TRBV6-4
J: TRBJ2-2
D: TRBD2
DNA: TGTGCCAGTAAACCGACTAGCGGGGGACGGAACACCGGGGAGCTGTTTTTT
CDR3: CASKPTSGGRNTGELFF

size: many
V: TRBV2
J: TRBJ2-1
D: .
DNA: TGTGCCAGCAGTGAAGCGGGCCTCGACTATAATGAGCAGTTCTTC
CDR3: CASSEAGLDYNEQFF

size: .
V: TRBV2
J: TRBJ1-1
D: .
DNA: TGTGCCAGCAGTGAATTGGCAGGAGCTTTCTTT
CDR3: CASSELAGAFF

size: .
V: TRBV2
J: TRBJ1-3
D: .
DNA: TGTGCCAGCAAGGGCGGGTCTGGAAACACCATATATTTT
CDR3: CASKGGSGNTIYF

size: .
V: TRBV27
J: TRBJ2-5
D: TRBD2
DNA: TGTGCCAGCAGCCCGGGACTAGCGGGATTAGAGACCCAGTACTTC
CDR3: CASSPGLAGLETQYF

size: few
V: TRBV16
J: TRBJ1-1
D: TRBD1
DNA: TGTGCCAGCAGCCGGGTGGACAGGAAAAACACTGAAGCTTTCTTT
CDR3: CASSRVDRKNTEAFF

size: .
V: TRBV9
J: TRBJ2-1
D: TRBD2
DNA: TGTGCCAGCAGCCCTCTCCCGGGGAGGGGCTCCTACAATGAGCAGTTCTTC
CDR3: CASSPLPGRGSYNEQFF

size: .
V: TRBV2
J: TRBJ2-5
D: .
DNA: TGTGCCAGCACAGAAGTGGGCAGTCGGTTGGAGACCCAGTACTTC
CDR3: CASTEVGSRLETQYF

size: .
V: TRBV3-1/TRBV3-2
J: TRBJ1-2
D: .
DNA: TGTGCCAGCAGCCAAGGGGGGCGCTATGGCTACACCTTC
CDR3: CASSQGGRYGYTF

size: .
V: TRBV11-2
J: TRBJ1-1
D: TRBD1
DNA: TGTGCCAGCAGGCGAACCATACAGGGGGCGAGTCAAGCTTTCTTT
CDR3: CASRRTIQGASQAFF

size: once
V: TRBV2
J: TRBJ2-4
D: TRBD2
DNA: TGTGCCAGCAGTTCGACTAGCGGGGGGGCCGGCAAAAACATTCAGTACTTC
CDR3: CASSSTSGGAGKNIQYF

size: .
V: TRBV2
J: TRBJ2-7
D: .
DNA: TGTGCCAGCAGCGCTCCCAGCGGACTAAGGGACTACGAGCAGTACTTC
CDR3: CASSAPSGLRDYEQYF

size: .
V: TRBV19
J: TRBJ2-1
D: TRBD2
DNA: TGTGCCAGTAGTCGACGACTAGCGGGAGGCCCGTACAATGAGCAGTTCTTC
CDR3: CASSRRLAGGPYNEQFF

size: once
V: TRBV15
J: TRBJ1-6
D: .
DNA: TGTGCCACCAGCAGATCCAGGGGAGGGTCACCCCTCCACTTT
CDR3: CATSRSRGGSPLHF

size: .
V: TRBV10-2
J: TRBJ2-5
D: .
DNA: TGCGCCAGCGCGCGACCGGGGGAAGAGACCCAGTACTTC
CDR3: CASARPGEETQYF

size: .
V: TRBV4-2
J: TRBJ1-1
D: .
DNA: TGTGCCAGCAGCCAAGCCGCCGGACAGCGCTTTGAAGCTTTCTTT
CDR3: CASSQAAGQRFEAFF

size: .
V: TRBV9
J: TRBJ2-2
D: TRBD1
DNA: TGTGCCAGCAGCGTAGATGCGACAGGGAGGGAGCTGTTTTTT
CDR3: CASSVDATGRELFF

size: .
V: TRBV7-9
J: TRBJ2-1
D: TRBD1
DNA: TGTGCCAGCAGCTCCTCGGACAGGGTCTACAATGAGCAGTTCTTC
CDR3: CASSSSDRVYNEQFF

size: .
V: TRBV20-1
J: TRBJ1-2
D: .
DNA: TGCAGTGCCCGGGACTTTGGCTACACCTTC
CDR3: CSARDFGYTF

size: once
V: TRBV3-1/TRBV3-2
J: TRBJ2-4
D: TRBD1
DNA: TGTGCCAGCAGCCAAGGAGGACAGGGCAAAAACATTCAGTACTTC
CDR3: CASSQGGQGKNIQYF

size: .
V: TRBV7-6
J: TRBJ2-3
D: .
DNA: TGTGCCAGCAGCACACAGGAGGGTACGCAGTATTTT
CDR3: CASSTQEGTQYF

size: .
V: TRBV9
J: TRBJ2-7
D: .
DNA: TGTGCCAGCAGCGTAAGCTCAGGGGCCCACGAGCAGTACTTC
CDR3: CASSVSSGAHEQYF

size: once
V: TRBV9
J: TRBJ2-3
D: TRBD2
DNA: TGTGCCAGCAGCCCCCGGAGCGGGAGGGGGACAGATACGCAGTATTTT
CDR3: CASSPRSGRGTDTQYF

size: .
V: TRBV12-5
J: TRBJ2-2
D: TRBD2
DNA: TGTGCTAGTGGTTTGGCTAGCGGGAGCGATTGGGCCGGGGAGCTGTTTTTT
CDR3: CASGLASGSDWAGELFF

size: .
V: TRBV28
J: TRBJ2-7
D: .
DNA: TGTGCCAGCACCCGACGACAGCCCGGCTCCTACGAGCAGTACTTC
CDR3: CASTRRQPGSYEQYF

size: once
V: TRBV5-1
J: TRBJ1-4
D: .
DNA: .
CDR3: CASSLDFRGSATNEKLFF

size: .
V: TRBV4-1
J: TRBJ2-7
D: .
DNA: TGCGCCAGCAGCCAGGGAGGAACCTACGAGCAGTACTTC
CDR3: CASSQGGTYEQYF

size: .
V: TRBV9
J: TRBJ2-2
D: .
DNA: TGTGCCAGCAGCGTAGGTCTTGGCGGGAACACCGGGGAGCTGTTTTTT
CDR3: CASSVGLGGNTGELFF

size: few
V: TRBV2
J: TRBJ2-7
D: .
DNA: TGTGCCAGCAGTGAACAGGGGGGTTACTACGAGCAGTACTTC
CDR3: CASSEQGGYYEQYF